This T cell receptor (beta chain) originates from a study of molecular identifiers for immune sequencing clone quantification. Making the bulk TCR libraries relied on previously described methods and listed TCR primers. TCRdb re-analysed the PCR reads in MiXCR, keeping a single row per CDR3 protein. This sample has 60,000 to 75,000 distinct CDR3 sequences, with approximately 18% found just once. Sorting recovered naive CD8 T cells on a CD8+CD4-CCR7+CD45RA+ profile. Overall study results and limits: In naive cells, under 1% of molecules belonged to clones above 20 RNA copies, against over 99% in effector cells.

Note on this clonotype: Its target is not known.

The sequence was obtained from a human donor in good health. Some libraries in this study had Jurkat cell RNA spiked in. The specimen sequenced was naive CD8+ T cells from blood, with Jurkat cell RNA spiked in. Subset described: FACS-sorted CD8+CD4-CCR7+CD45RA+ naive T cells.

The CDR3 region has the DNA TGTGCCAGCAGTGAAAGCCCAGGGCACAATGAGCAGTTCTTC. This encodes CASSESPGHNEQFF. The J gene is TRBJ2-1, the V gene TRBV6-1; possibly TRBD1 for D (5 bases). The CDR3 runs 14 residues. The V gene lost 2 bases and the J gene lost 5 bases, with 10 bases spanning the gap. Germline CDR1 MNHNS, CDR2 SASEGT.